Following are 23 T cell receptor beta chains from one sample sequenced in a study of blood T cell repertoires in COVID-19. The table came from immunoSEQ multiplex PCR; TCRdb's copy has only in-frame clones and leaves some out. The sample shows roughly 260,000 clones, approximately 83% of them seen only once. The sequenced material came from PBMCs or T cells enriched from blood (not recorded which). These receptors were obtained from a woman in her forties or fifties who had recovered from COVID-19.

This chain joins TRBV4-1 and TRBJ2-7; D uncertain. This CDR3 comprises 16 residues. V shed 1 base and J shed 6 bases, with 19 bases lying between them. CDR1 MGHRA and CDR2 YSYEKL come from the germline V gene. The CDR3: CASSQGLGLAEPEQYF. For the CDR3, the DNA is TGCGCCAGCAGCCAAGGCCTAGGTCTTGCTGAGCCCGAGCAGTACTTC.

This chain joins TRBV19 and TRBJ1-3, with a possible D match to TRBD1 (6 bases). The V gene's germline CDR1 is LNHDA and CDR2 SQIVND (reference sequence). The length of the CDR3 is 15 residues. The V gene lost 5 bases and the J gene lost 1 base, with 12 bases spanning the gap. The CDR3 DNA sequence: TGTGCCAGTAGTGCACGACAGGTATCTGGAAACACCATATATTTT. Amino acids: CASSARQVSGNTIYF.

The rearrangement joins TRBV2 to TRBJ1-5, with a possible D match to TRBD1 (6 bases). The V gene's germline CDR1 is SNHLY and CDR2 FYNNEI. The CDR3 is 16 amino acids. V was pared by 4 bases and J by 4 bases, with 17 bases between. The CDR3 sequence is CASSVVLTGRNQPQHF. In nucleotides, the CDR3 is TGTGCCAGCAGTGTAGTTCTGACAGGTAGGAATCAGCCCCAGCATTTT.

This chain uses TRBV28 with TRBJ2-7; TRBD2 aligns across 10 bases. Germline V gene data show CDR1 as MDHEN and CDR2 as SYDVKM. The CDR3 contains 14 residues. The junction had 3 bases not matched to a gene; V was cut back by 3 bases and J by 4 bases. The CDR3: CASSLLAGVYEQYF. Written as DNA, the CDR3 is TGTGCCAGCAGTTTGCTAGCGGGAGTGTACGAGCAGTACTTC.

The CDR3 spells CASSLGQLGREQYF. The CDR3 DNA reads as TGTGCCAGCAGTCTCGGGCAACTTGGGAGAGAGCAGTACTTC. This chain connects TRBV28 to TRBJ2-7, with D perhaps TRBD2 (5 bases). V was pared by 5 bases and J by 7 bases, with 18 bases between. Germline CDR1 reads MDHEN; CDR2 reads SYDVKM. This CDR3 comprises 14 residues.

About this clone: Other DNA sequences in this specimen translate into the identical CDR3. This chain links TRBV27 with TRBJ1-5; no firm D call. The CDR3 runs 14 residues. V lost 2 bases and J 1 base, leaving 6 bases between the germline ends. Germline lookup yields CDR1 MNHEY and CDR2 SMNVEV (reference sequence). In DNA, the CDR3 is TGTGCCAGCAGTTTAGGAGGGAGCAATCAGCCCCAGCATTTT. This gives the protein CASSLGGSNQPQHF.

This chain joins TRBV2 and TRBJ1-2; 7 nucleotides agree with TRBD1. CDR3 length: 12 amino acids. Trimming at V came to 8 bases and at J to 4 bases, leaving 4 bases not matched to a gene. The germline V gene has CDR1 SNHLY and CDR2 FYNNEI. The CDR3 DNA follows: TGTGCCAGCTCCTGGGACAGCTATGGCTACACCTTC. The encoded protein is CASSWDSYGYTF.

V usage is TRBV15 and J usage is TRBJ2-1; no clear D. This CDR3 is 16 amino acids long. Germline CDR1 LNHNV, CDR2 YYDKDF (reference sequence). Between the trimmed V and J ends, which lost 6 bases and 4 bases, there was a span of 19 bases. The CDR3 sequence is CATSPSLFLPYNEQFF. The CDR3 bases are TGTGCCACCAGTCCATCACTCTTCCTCCCTTACAATGAGCAGTTCTTC.

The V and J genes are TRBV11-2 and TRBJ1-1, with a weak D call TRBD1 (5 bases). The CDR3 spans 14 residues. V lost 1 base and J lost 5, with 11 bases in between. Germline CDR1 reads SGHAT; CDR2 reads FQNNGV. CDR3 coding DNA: TGTGCCAGCAGCTTAGCTCACGGGGGTACTGAAGCTTTCTTT. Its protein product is CASSLAHGGTEAFF.

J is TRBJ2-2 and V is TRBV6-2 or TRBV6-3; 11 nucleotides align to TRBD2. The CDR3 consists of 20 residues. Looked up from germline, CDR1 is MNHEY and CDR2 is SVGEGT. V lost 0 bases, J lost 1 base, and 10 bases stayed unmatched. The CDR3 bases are TGTGCCAGCAGTTACTCAAGGACTAGCGGGTTAAGACAGAACACCGGGGAGCTGTTTTTT. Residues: CASSYSRTSGLRQNTGELFF.

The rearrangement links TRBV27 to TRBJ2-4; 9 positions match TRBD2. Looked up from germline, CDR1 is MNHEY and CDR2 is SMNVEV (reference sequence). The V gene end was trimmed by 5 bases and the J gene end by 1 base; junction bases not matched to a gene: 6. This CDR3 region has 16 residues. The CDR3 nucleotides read TGTGCCAGCAGTGACGGACTAGCGCGGGCCAAAAACATTCAGTACTTC. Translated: CASSDGLARAKNIQYF.

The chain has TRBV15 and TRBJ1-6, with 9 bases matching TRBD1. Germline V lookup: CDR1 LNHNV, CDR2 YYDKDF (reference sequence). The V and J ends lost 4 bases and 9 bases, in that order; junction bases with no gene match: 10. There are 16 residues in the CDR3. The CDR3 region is CATSTPSGTGLSPLHF. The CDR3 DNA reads TGTGCCACCAGCACCCCCTCGGGGACAGGGCTTTCACCCCTCCACTTT.

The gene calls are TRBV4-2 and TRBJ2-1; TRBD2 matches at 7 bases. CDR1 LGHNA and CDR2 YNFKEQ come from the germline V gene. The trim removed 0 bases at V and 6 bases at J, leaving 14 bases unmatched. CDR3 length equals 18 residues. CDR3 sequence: CASSQDPLAEGRGNEQFF. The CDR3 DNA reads TGTGCCAGCAGCCAAGATCCCCTAGCTGAAGGGAGGGGCAATGAGCAGTTCTTC.

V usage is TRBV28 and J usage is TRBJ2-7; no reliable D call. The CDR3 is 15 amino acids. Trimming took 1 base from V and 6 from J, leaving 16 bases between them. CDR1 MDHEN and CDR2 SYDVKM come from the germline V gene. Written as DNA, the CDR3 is TGTGCCAGCAGTTTATCGGTCAGCGTTTCTGGCGAGCAGTACTTC. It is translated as CASSLSVSVSGEQYF.

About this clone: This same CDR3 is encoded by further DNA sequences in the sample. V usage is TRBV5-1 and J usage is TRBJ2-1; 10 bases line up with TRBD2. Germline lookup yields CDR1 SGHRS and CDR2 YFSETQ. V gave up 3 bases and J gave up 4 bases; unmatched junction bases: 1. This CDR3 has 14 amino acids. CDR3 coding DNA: TGCGCCAGCAGCTCTAGCGGGAGTTACAATGAGCAGTTCTTC. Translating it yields CASSSSGSYNEQFF.

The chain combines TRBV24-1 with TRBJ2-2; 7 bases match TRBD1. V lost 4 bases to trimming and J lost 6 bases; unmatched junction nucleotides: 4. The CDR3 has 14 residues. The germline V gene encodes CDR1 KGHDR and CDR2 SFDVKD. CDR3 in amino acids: CATSEPGGSGELFF. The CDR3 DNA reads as TGTGCCACCAGTGAACCAGGGGGTTCCGGGGAGCTGTTTTTT.

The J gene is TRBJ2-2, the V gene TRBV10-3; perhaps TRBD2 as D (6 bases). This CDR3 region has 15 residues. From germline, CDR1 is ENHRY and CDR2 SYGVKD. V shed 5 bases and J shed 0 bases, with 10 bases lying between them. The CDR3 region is CAISRDLPNTGELFF. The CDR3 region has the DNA TGTGCCATCAGTAGGGACTTACCGAACACCGGGGAGCTGTTTTTT.

CDR3 sequence: CASRSGLAGGNEQFF. CDR3 DNA: TGTGCCAGCAGAAGTGGGCTAGCGGGGGGCAATGAGCAGTTCTTC. This chain uses TRBV3-1 (or the pseudogene TRBV3-2) with TRBJ2-1; 11 nucleotides match TRBD2. The CDR3 is made up of 15 amino acids. In germline, CDR1 is LGHDT, CDR2 YNNKEL (reference sequence). The trim removed 6 bases at V and 6 bases at J, leaving 7 bases unmatched.

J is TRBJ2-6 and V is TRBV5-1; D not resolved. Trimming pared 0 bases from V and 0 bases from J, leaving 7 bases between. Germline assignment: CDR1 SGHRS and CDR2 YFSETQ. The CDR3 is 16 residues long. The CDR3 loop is CASSLVPISGANVLTF. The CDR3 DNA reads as TGCGCCAGCAGCTTGGTTCCAATCTCTGGGGCCAACGTCCTGACTTTC.

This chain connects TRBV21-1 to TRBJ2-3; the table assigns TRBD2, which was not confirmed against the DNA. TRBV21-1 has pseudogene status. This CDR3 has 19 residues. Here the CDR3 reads CASSKVRLGGRGRTDTQYF. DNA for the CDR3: TGTGCCAGCAGCAAAGTCAGGCTGGGCGGGAGGGGGCGCACAGATACGCAGTATTTT.

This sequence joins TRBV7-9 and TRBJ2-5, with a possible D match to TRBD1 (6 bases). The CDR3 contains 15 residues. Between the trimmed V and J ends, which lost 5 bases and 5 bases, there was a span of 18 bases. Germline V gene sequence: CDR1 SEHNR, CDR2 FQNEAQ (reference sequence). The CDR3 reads CASSQGHSSAETQYF. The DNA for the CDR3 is TGTGCCAGCAGCCAGGGACATTCCTCGGCGGAGACCCAGTACTTC. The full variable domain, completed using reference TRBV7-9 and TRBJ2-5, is DTGVSQNPRHKITKRGQNVTFRCDPISEHNRLYWYRQTLGQGPEFLTYFQNEAQLEKSRLLSDRFSAERPKGSFSTLEIQRTEQGDSAMYLCASSQGHSSAETQYFGPGTRLLVL.

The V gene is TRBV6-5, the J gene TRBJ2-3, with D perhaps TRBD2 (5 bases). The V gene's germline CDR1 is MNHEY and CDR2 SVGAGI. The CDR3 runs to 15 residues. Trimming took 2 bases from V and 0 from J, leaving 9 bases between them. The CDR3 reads CASSYEGLSTDTQYF. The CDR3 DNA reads TGTGCCAGCAGTTACGAAGGACTGAGCACAGATACGCAGTATTTT.

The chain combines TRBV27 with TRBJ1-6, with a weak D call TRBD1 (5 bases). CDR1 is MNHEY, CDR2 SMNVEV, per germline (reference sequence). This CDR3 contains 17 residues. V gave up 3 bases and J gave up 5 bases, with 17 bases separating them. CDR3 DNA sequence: TGTGCCAGCAGTTTTTATCTCCAGACAGTAAATAATTCACCCCTCCACTTT. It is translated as CASSFYLQTVNNSPLHF.